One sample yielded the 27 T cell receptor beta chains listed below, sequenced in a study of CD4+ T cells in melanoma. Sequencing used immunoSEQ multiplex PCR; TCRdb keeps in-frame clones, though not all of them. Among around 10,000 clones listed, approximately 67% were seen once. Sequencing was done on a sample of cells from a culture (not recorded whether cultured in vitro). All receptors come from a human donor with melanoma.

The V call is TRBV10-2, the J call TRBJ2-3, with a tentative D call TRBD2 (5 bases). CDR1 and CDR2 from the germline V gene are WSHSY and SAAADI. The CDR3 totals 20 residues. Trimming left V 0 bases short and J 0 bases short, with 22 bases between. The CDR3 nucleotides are TGCGCCAGCAGTGAGTCCGGCTCTATCGGGATGGGAACTAGCACAGATACGCAGTATTTT. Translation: CASSESGSIGMGTSTDTQYF.

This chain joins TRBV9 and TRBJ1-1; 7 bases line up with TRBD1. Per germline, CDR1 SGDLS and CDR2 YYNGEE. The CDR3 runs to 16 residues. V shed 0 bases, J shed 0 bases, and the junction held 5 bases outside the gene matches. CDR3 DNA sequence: TGTGCCAGCAGCGTAGGTGGGACAGCCATGAACACTGAAGCTTTCTTT. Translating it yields CASSVGGTAMNTEAFF.

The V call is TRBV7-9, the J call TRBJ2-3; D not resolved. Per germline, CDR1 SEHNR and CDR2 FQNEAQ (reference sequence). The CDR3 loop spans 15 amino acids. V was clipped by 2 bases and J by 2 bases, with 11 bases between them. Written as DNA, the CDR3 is TGTGCCAGCAGCTTAATGTCGTCCTACACAGATACGCAGTATTTT. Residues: CASSLMSSYTDTQYF. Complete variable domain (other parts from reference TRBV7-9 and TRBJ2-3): DTGVSQNPRHKITKRGQNVTFRCDPISEHNRLYWYRQTLGQGPEFLTYFQNEAQLEKSRLLSDRFSAERPKGSFSTLEIQRTEQGDSAMYLCASSLMSSYTDTQYFGPGTRLTVL.

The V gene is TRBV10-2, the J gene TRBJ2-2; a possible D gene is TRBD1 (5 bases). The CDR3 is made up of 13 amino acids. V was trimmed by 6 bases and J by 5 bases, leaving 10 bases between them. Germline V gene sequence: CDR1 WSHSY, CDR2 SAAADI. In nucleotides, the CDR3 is TGCGCCAGCAGGGGGCGTTCAACCGGGGAGCTGTTTTTT. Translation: CASRGRSTGELFF.

CDR3 in amino acids: CASSIKGHKNTEAFF. CDR3 DNA sequence: TGTGCCAGTAGTATCAAGGGACACAAGAACACTGAAGCTTTCTTT. The chain combines TRBV19 with TRBJ1-1; a possible D gene is TRBD1 (6 bases). With 3 bases removed from V and 1 base from J, the gap between germline ends came to 12 bases. From germline, CDR1 is LNHDA and CDR2 SQIVND (reference sequence). CDR3 length: 15 amino acids.

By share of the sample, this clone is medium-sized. The CDR3 loop reads CASSLGPNYEQYF. The CDR3 DNA reads as TGTGCCAGCAGCTTAGGGCCGAACTACGAGCAGTACTTC. This chain joins TRBV7-6 and TRBJ2-7; D is ambiguous. The ends were cut back, 1 base at V and 3 bases at J, with 7 bases in the middle. Germline V lookup: CDR1 SGHVS, CDR2 FNYEAQ. There are 13 residues in the CDR3.

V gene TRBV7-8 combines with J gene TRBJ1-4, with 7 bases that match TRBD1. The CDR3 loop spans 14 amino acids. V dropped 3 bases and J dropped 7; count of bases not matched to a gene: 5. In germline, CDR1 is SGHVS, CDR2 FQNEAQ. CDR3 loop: CASSLIGQVEKLFF. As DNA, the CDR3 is TGTGCCAGCAGCTTGATCGGACAGGTTGAAAAACTGTTTTTT. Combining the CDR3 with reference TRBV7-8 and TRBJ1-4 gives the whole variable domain GAGVSQSPRYKVAKRGQDVALRCDPISGHVSLFWYQQALGQGPEFLTYFQNEAQLDKSGLPSDRFFAERPEGSVSTLKIQRTQQEDSAVYLCASSLIGQVEKLFFGSGTQLSVL.

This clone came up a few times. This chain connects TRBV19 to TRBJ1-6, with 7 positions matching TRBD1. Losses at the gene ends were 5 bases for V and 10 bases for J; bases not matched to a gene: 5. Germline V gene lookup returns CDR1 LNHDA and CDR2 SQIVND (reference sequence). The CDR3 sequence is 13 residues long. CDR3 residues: CASSETGESPLHF. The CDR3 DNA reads TGTGCCAGTAGTGAAACAGGGGAATCACCCCTCCACTTT.

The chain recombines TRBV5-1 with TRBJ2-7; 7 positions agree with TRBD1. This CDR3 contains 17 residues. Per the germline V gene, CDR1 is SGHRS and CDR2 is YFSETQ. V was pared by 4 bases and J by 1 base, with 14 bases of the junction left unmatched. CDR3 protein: CASSATGTASPSYEQYF. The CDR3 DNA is TGCGCCAGCAGCGCTACCGGGACAGCCTCCCCTTCCTACGAGCAGTACTTC.

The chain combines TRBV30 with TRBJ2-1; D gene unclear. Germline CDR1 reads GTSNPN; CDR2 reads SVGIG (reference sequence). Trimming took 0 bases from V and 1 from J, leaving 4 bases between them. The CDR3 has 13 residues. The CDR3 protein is CAWSVGSYNEQFF. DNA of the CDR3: TGTGCCTGGAGTGTGGGGTCCTACAATGAGCAGTTCTTC.

CDR3 region: CASSQDYMGQVGGYTF. DNA of the CDR3: TGTGCCAGCAGCCAAGATTACATGGGACAGGTCGGTGGCTACACCTTC. This chain uses TRBV4-2 with TRBJ1-2; the match to TRBD1 covers 8 bases. V lost 0 bases and J lost 7; bases outside the gene matches: 10. The germline V gene encodes CDR1 LGHNA and CDR2 YNFKEQ. This CDR3 is 16 amino acids long.

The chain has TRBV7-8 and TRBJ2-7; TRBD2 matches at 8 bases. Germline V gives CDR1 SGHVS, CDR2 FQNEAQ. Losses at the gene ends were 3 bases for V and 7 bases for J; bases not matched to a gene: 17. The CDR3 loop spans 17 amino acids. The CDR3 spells CASSFNSGTRGSWEQYF. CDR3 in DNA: TGTGCCAGCAGCTTTAACTCCGGGACTAGGGGCTCCTGGGAGCAGTACTTC.

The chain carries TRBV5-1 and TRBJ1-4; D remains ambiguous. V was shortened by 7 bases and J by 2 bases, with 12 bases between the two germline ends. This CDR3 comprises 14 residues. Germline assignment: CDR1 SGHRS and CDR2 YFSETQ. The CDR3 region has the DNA TGCGCCAGCGCCCCGGTTAACACTAATGAAAAACTGTTTTTT. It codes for CASAPVNTNEKLFF.

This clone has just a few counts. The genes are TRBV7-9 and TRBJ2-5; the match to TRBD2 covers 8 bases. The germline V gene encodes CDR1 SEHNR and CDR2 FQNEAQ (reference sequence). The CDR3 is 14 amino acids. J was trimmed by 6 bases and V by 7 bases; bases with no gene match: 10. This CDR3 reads CASTYSGAGKTQYF. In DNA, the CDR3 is TGTGCCAGCACCTATAGCGGGGCAGGAAAGACCCAGTACTTC.

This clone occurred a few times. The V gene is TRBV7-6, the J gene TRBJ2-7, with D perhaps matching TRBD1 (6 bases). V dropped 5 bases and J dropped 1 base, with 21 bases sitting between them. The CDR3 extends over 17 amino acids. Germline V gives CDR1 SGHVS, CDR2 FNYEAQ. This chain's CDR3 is CASSGPPSLGQSYEQYF. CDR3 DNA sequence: TGTGCCAGCAGCGGGCCGCCGTCGCTCGGACAGTCCTACGAGCAGTACTTC.

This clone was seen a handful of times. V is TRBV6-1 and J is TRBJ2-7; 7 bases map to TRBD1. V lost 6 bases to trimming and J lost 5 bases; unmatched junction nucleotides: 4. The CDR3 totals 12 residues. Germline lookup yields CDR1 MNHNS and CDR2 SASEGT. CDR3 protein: CASSRQGHEQYF. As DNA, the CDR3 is TGTGCCAGCAGCCGACAGGGTCACGAGCAGTACTTC.

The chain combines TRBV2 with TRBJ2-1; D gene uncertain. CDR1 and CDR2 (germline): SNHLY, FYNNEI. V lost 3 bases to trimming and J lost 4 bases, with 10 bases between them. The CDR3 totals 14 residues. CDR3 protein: CASSEIRWYNEQFF. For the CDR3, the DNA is TGTGCCAGCAGTGAGATACGCTGGTACAATGAGCAGTTCTTC.

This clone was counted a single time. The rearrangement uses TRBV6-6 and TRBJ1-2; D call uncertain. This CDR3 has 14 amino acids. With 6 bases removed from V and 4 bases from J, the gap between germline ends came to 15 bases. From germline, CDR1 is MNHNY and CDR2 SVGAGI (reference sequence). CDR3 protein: CASRTTDGGYGYTF. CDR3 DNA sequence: TGTGCCAGCAGGACCACGGACGGTGGCTATGGCTACACCTTC.

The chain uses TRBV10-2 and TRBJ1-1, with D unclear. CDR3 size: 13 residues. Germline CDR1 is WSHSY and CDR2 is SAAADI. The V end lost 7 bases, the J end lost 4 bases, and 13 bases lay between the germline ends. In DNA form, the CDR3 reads TGCGCCAGCAATCCCCCCGGGCGCACTGAAGCTTTCTTT. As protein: CASNPPGRTEAFF.

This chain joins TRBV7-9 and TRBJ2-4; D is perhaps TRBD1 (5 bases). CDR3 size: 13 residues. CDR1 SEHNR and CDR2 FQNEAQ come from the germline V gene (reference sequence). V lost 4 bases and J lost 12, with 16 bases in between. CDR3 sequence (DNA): TGTGCCAGCAGCTCCAATACAGGAGCTGGTCAGTACTTC. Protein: CASSSNTGAGQYF.

This CDR3 is CASSEGPGPYEQYF. The CDR3 DNA reads as TGTGCCAGCAGTGAAGGGCCGGGGCCCTACGAGCAGTACTTC. J is TRBJ2-7 and V is TRBV6-1; TRBD1 or TRBD2 may be the D gene (5 bases each). V was pared by 1 base and J by 2 bases, with 9 bases between. Germline CDR1 MNHNS, CDR2 SASEGT. The CDR3 loop spans 14 amino acids.

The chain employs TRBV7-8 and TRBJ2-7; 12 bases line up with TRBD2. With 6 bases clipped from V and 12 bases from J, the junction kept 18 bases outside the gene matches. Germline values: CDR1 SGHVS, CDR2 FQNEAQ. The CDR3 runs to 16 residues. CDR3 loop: CASRLTASGGALPPYF. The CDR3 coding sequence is TGTGCCAGCAGACTAACGGCTAGCGGGGGGGCCCTCCCGCCGTACTTC.

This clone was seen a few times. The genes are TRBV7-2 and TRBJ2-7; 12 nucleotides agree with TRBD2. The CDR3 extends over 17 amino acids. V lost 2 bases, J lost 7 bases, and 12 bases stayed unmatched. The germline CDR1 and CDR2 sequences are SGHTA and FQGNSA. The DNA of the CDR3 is TGTGCCAGCAGCTTAACTAGCGGGGGGCGAGGGCCTGGTGAGCAGTACTTC. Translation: CASSLTSGGRGPGEQYF.

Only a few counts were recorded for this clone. This chain's CDR3 is CASSPWQGEEKLFF. DNA for the CDR3: TGTGCCAGCTCCCCTTGGCAGGGTGAGGAAAAACTGTTTTTT. This chain links TRBV19 with TRBJ1-4; a weak D match, TRBD1 (5 bases). Germline values: CDR1 LNHDA, CDR2 SQIVND (reference sequence). This CDR3 region has 14 residues. Trimming removed 9 bases at V and 8 bases at J, with 19 bases between. Looking up the rest from reference TRBV19 and TRBJ1-4 gives the full variable domain: DGGITQSPKYLFRKEGQNVTLSCEQNLNHDAMYWYRQDPGQGLRLIYYSQIVNDFQKGDIAEGYSVSREKKESFPLTVTSAQKNPTAFYLCASSPWQGEEKLFFGSGTQLSVL.

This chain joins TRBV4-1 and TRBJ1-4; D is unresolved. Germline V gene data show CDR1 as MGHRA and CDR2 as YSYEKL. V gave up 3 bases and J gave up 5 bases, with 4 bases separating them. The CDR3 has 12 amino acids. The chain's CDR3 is CASSQRNEKLFF. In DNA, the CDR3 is TGCGCCAGCAGCCAGAGGAATGAAAAACTGTTTTTT.

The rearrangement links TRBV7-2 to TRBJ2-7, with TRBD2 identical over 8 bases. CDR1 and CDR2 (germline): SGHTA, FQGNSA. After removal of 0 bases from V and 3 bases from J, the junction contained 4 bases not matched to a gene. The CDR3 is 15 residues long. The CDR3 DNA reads TGTGCCAGCAGCTTAGCTAGCGGGGATTACTACGAGCAGTACTTC. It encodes CASSLASGDYYEQYF.

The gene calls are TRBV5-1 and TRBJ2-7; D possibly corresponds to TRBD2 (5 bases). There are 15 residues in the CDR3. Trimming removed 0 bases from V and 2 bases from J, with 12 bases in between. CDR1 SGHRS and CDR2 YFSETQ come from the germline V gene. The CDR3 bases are TGCGCCAGCAGCTTGGAAGCGGTGATGGCCTACGAGCAGTACTTC. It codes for CASSLEAVMAYEQYF.